This entry is about one TCR beta chain. The sample comes from a study of blood T cell repertoires in COVID-19. Whole-study context: The study drew acute and convalescent COVID-19 samples from the United States, Italy and Spain. T cells, B-cell-depleted T cells, or PBMCs supplied cDNA or gDNA.

Source study methods: Amplification with reference gene primers provided the estimates of nucleated cell counts. Assay: immunoSEQ multiplex PCR; the TCRdb copy retains only in-frame clones and omits some. That table gives V, J and clone size, and the DNA gave D and trimming. The sample carries 260,000 or so clones, approximately 88% recorded once. This CDR3 region has 15 residues. Germline assignment: CDR1 SGHAT and CDR2 FQNNGV. V lost 0 bases and J 5 bases, leaving 13 bases between the germline ends. The V gene is TRBV11-2, the J gene TRBJ2-5, with D maybe TRBD2 (6 bases). Sequencing was performed on PBMCs or T cells enriched from blood (not recorded which). This clonotype was obtained from a woman between 40 and 50 years old with acute COVID-19. CDR3 loop: CASSLEASAVETQYF. The CDR3 coding sequence is TGTGCCAGCAGCTTAGAAGCTAGCGCGGTTGAGACCCAGTACTTC. The variable domain in full, with the rest retrieved from reference TRBV11-2 and TRBJ2-5, is EAGVAQSPRYKIIEKRQSVAFWCNPISGHATLYWYQQILGQGPKLLIQFQNNGVVDDSQLPKDRFSAERLKGVDSTLKIQPAKLEDSAVYLCASSLEASAVETQYFGPGTRLLVL.